This TCR beta chain was recorded in a study of cytomegalovirus exposure and HLA in healthy donors (dated by TCRdb to between 2016 and 2019). In the study overall: According to an earlier analysis of several hundred of the donors, about 179 million T cells yielded over 90 million unique TCR beta sequences and roughly 280 Gb of sequence data. An early release covering 500 to 750 HLA-typed donors comprised 250 to 350 gigabases of sequencing data and tens of millions of unique TCR sequences. Of the roughly 400 genotyped donors, approximately 81% were placed in the genetic ancestry cluster associated with self-reported Caucasian donors. The study aimed to test whether cataloging public T cell receptors could reveal signatures of past pathogen exposure. The study used immunosequencing to profile the T cell repertoires of around 600 subjects and linked those repertoires to cytomegalovirus serostatus. Besides the first cohort of around 670 subjects, a separate validation cohort made up of roughly 120 different subjects was used. High-throughput TCR immunosequencing, statistical association of individual TCRs with disease status, and machine learning were combined to predict cytomegalovirus infection status. In a later analysis, previously published TCR beta repertoires from fewer than 750 donors were re-analyzed and high-resolution HLA genotyping was added so that TCR occurrence patterns could be studied. Rather than drawing on any new phenotypic data, the later analysis identified candidate immune exposures from TCR beta sequences and the way those sequences occurred across donors. In an earlier analysis of several hundred of the donors, high-throughput TCR beta sequencing was used to judge whether each TCR beta V gene segment behaved as functional or pseudogenic. Donor age, sex, ethnicity and CMV serostatus were compiled together with the repertoire data. Genome-wide SNP genotypes for about 55% of the roughly 670 donors were used in a later genetic analysis, which treated that subset as a discovery cohort. All discovery cohort repertoires had been generated using a single sequencing platform. Class I and class II HLA loci were covered by the typing at four-digit resolution. The number of typed donors differed by locus: about 629-630 for A, B, C, DRB1 and DQB1; 500 to 550 for DQA1; about 600 for DPA1; and 450 to 480 for DPB1. Roughly five DR-DQ haplotypes were treated as single units for association and clustering because of strong linkage in the cohort. On average, roughly 250,000 unique TCR beta nucleotide sequences were sequenced per donor among roughly 430 genotyped donors of the cohort, with roughly 18% of those sequences being non-productive.

The germline V gene encodes CDR1 KGHSH and CDR2 LQKENI. The CDR3 spans 14 residues, from the cysteine through the phenylalanine. Just CDR3 DNA is preserved here, 42 bases in frame from base 1. Clipping removes 4 bases from V and 2 bases from J, with 5 as the unmatched junction base count. To note about this clone: The clone's antigen remains unknown. No much larger clone is present one base from it, and per-base qualities are unavailable.

The library was prepared using the immunoSEQ multiplex PCR assay. The multiplex PCR relied on a mix of 60 forward primers for TCR Vbeta segments and 13 reverse primers for TCR Jbeta segments. A multiplex PCR assay on genomic DNA amplified the CDR3 region of rearranged TCR beta genes. Amplified TCR beta libraries were sequenced as 87-base-pair reads on the Illumina HiSeq System. The original methods were these. A later analysis tallied 75 million to 95 million unique TCR beta chains across the 666 repertoires, and about 10 million of those chains were shared by two or more donors. To remove PCR and sequencing errors, raw reads were error-corrected and collapsed into unique sequences using a nearest-neighbor algorithm that merged closely related sequences. V, D and J gene segments were assigned by aligning CDR3 sequences to IMGT reference sequences. For a sequence to be retained, a match of at least six nucleotides to both a V gene segment and a J gene segment was required. Rearrangements were called productive when the CDR3 lacked stop codons and stayed in frame with V and J; all others were non-productive. Following IMGT convention, CDR3 was defined as the stretch from the second conserved V-encoded cysteine to the conserved J-encoded phenylalanine. Sequences without an unambiguous match to a single V gene segment were excluded from the earlier analysis of several hundred of the donors. In an earlier analysis of 500 to 750 of the donors, V segments were called functional above 56.7% productive rearrangements and were called segregating when the between-donor standard deviation exceeded 5%. To diagnose cytomegalovirus status from the catalog of TCR beta chain sequences, a statistical classification framework was built. A later analysis assigned V and J genes by comparing TCR nucleotide sequences with IMGT/GENE-DB human TR gene sequences. Using the TCRdist pipeline, a later analysis assigned CDR3 sequences along with most-parsimonious VDJ recombination scenarios. In a later analysis, every TCR beta chain was defined by the combination of its CDR3 amino acid sequence and its V-gene family, and reads without a unique V-gene family were dropped. As a way to deal with suspected cross-contamination and a sequencing artifact, a later analysis dropped 450 to 700 nucleotide sequences that were highly shared and had low generation probability. For each public chain, a later analysis derived a clonal expansion index from normalized ranks of inferred template counts within each repertoire. A later analysis computed generation probabilities with a VDJ recombination model fitted to out-of-frame rearrangements, and checked the results against IGoR. In a later analysis, hypergeometric tests were used to score TCR-TCR, TCR-HLA and TCR-CMV co-occurrence, with a repertoire-size bias correction applied to TCR pairs. In a later analysis, false discovery rates were estimated by permuting HLA or CMV assignments 20 times. In a later analysis, co-occurring TCRs were grouped using DBSCAN, and TCRdist sequence similarity was added for clustering within HLA-allele-positive subsets. Repertoires with fewer than 30,000 or more than 120,000 public chains were left out of co-occurrence clustering, as were about five repertoires with anomalous nucleotide sharing. TCRdb limited this immuneACCESS table to in-frame rearrangements with V and J called. A share of clones is missing; checked studies link under half to unresolved V genes, and the rest is unexplained. Clone size and V and J calls were adopted from that table, with D and trimming inferred from the DNA. The sample includes 180,000 or so clones, with 80% observed a single time. The ten most abundant clones make up around 1.4% of the sample.

Study-level results and caveats: The 87-base-pair reads could not distinguish some IMGT-functional V segments, including TRBV6-2 and TRBV6-3, so those segments were excluded. This cohort had only TCR beta chains sequenced, and the lack of alpha or paired-chain data limited which features could be detected. A group of highly shared sequence variants was considered likely to be a technical artifact of the sequencing pipeline. The study listed 150 to 200 TCR beta chains as associated with cytomegalovirus. Three of the identified cytomegalovirus-associated TCR beta chains were confirmed in vitro to be specific for cytomegalovirus antigens. Because counts were too low, seventeen rarely observed V segments, including chromosome 9 orphons, were excluded from the earlier analysis of about 500 of the donors. Compared with the roughly 700-donor mean, donors in an Asian-associated ancestry cluster had fewer N-insertions in productive TCRs, according to a later genetic analysis. In a later analysis, around 17,000 TCR beta sequences were associated with specific HLA alleles at a false discovery rate of 0.05. It was suggested by the authors that the approach could potentially be generalized to other disease states and immunological phenotypes. According to a later analysis, most CMV-associated TCR beta chains appeared to be HLA-restricted, and the HLA associations seemed to be driven largely by CMV exposure. In both the original and validation cohorts, the classifier was reported to diagnose cytomegalovirus status with high specificity and sensitivity. Assigning TCR associations to individual alleles was difficult when HLA alleles, especially DR and DQ, strongly co-occurred. A further reported finding was that TCR beta sequences accurately predicted the HLA-A and HLA-B alleles for most subjects in the first cohort. A later genetic analysis associated a missense DCLRE1C variant with V-gene and J-gene trimming of TCR beta chains, and an independent cohort replicated the association. Several of the top co-occurrence clusters appeared to be linked to parvovirus B19, influenza, CMV and Epstein-Barr virus, according to a later analysis. The presence/absence analyses assumed that sequencing depth was roughly uniform across donors, and that assumption may not be true. In a later analysis, TCR association rates were found to vary across HLA loci, with the most associated TCRs seen for DRB1 alleles and the fewest for HLA-C alleles. In an earlier analysis of approximately 590 of the donors, most TCR beta V segments were observed in productive rearrangements about 90% or about 30% of the time, broadly matching IMGT annotations. Because HLA typing was missing for some donors at each locus, association tests included only the typed subset. In a later analysis, HLA-associated TCR beta chains showed more clonal expansion and lower generation probabilities than non-associated chains that were equally common. The only immune exposure information available for the cohort was CMV serostatus. Across donors, most TCR sequences were observed very rarely, whereas some public TCRs were present in many individuals. Linkage disequilibrium might explain the correlated functional status among segregating V segments, but an unknown experimental factor could not be ruled out.

The cohort comprised hundreds of healthy bone marrow donors. At the time of sampling, every cohort member was nominally healthy, though immune exposures that went unrecorded were likely present. The donor tested CMV seropositive and was one of the 289 seropositive cohort members. A peripheral blood sample was provided by each donor, and peripheral blood mononuclear cells were used for TCR beta sequencing. Genomic DNA extraction from the blood cell samples was performed with the Qiagen DNeasy Blood Extraction Kit. This chain joins TRBV18 to TRBJ2-7, and 7 bases in between align with TRBD1. Sample: PBMCs. This clonotype was obtained from a girl aged 10 to 17 in good health and CMV-seropositive. The CDR3 protein is CASSQSGTAYEQYF. The nucleotides read TGTGCCAGCTCACAATCCGGGACAGCCTACGAGCAGTACTTC.